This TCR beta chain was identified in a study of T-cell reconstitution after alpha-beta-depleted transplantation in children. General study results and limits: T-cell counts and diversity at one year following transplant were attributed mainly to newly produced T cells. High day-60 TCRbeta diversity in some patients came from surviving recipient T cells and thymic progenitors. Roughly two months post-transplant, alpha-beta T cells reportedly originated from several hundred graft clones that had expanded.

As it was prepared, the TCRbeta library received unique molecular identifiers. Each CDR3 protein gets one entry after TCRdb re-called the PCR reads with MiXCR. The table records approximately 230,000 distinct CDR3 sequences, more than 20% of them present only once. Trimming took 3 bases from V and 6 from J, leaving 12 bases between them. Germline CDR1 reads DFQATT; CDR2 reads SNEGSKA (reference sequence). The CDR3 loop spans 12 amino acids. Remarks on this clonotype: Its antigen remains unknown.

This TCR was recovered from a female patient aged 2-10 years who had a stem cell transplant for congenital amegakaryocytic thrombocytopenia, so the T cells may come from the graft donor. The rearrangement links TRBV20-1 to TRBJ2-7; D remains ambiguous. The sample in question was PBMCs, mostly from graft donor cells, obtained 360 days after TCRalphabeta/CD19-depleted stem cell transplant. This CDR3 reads CSASKQWVEQYF. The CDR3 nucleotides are TGCAGTGCTAGTAAACAGTGGGTCGAGCAGTACTTC.